This is a list of T cell receptor beta chains from one sample in a study of molecular identifiers for immune sequencing clone quantification. Each CDR3 protein is one row after TCRdb ran MiXCR on the PCR reads. Found here are approximately 320,000 distinct CDR3 sequences, 24% of them singletons; the top ten hold about 0.71%. Sequenced sample: naive CD8+ T cells from blood, with Jurkat cell RNA spiked in. Source of these receptors: a human donor in good health. Some libraries in this study had Jurkat cell RNA spiked in. CDR3s include the opening cysteine and the closing phenylalanine or tryptophan. A D gene is named only where the DNA matches it firmly. Some rows have no size entry. The others give once, few or many, or a class for an expanded clone.

>TRBV7-3|TRBD2|TRBJ2-3|few
CASSLIPGGGTDTQYF
TGTGCCAGCAGCTTAATCCCGGGAGGGGGTACAGATACGCAGTATTTT
>TRBV9|TRBD1|TRBJ2-3|NA
CASSGQGVGTDTQYF
TGTGCCAGCAGTGGACAGGGGGTAGGCACAGATACGCAGTATTTT
>TRBV7-9|NA|TRBJ2-7|few
CASSPQGGPGEQYF
TGTGCCAGCAGCCCCCAAGGGGGACCCGGGGAGCAGTACTTC
>TRBV29-1|NA|TRBJ1-2|many
CSVDRGRNYGYTF
TGCAGCGTTGATCGAGGGAGGAACTATGGCTACACCTTC
>TRBV6-6|TRBD2|TRBJ2-5|few
CASSYPERGLSETQYF
TGTGCCAGCAGTTACCCGGAGCGGGGGCTCTCAGAGACCCAGTACTTC
>TRBV27|NA|TRBJ2-3|few
CASSLAPSLPAVEAQYF
TGTGCCAGCAGTTTAGCCCCTTCACTACCCGCCGTTGAAGCGCAGTATTTT
>TRBV7-2|NA|TRBJ1-2|NA
CASTDGGGLGYTF
TGTGCCAGCACAGATGGCGGGGGGCTTGGCTACACCTTC
>TRBV29-1|NA|TRBJ1-3|NA
CSAEAPRASGNTIYF
TGCAGCGCCGAGGCTCCCAGGGCCTCTGGAAACACCATATATTTT
>TRBV30|NA|TRBJ2-5|many
CAWTRDQETQYF
TGTGCCTGGACCCGGGATCAAGAGACCCAGTACTTC
>TRBV7-9|TRBD1|TRBJ1-4|few
CASSLAGQGVNEKLFF
TGTGCCAGCAGCTTAGCCGGACAGGGGGTAAACGAAAAACTGTTTTTT
>TRBV28|TRBD1|TRBJ2-3|many
CASSFGTVTDTQYF
TGTGCCAGCAGTTTTGGGACAGTCACAGATACGCAGTATTTT
>TRBV7-2|TRBD1|TRBJ2-1|many
CASSRGQGSYNEQFF
TGTGCCAGCAGCAGAGGACAGGGCTCCTACAATGAGCAGTTCTTC
>TRBV5-6|TRBD2|TRBJ2-3|NA
CASSGGPSGGITDTQYF
TGTGCCAGCAGCGGGGGGCCTAGCGGGGGTATCACAGATACGCAGTATTTT
>TRBV9|NA|TRBJ1-5|NA
CASSAGFGNQPQHF
TGTGCCAGCAGCGCAGGGTTTGGCAATCAGCCCCAGCATTTT
>TRBV29-1|TRBD1|TRBJ2-7|NA
CSARDRGDYEQYF
TGCAGCGCTAGGGACAGGGGCGACTACGAGCAGTACTTC
>TRBV3-1|NA|TRBJ2-2|few
CASSQPFRATNTGELFF
TGTGCCAGCAGCCAGCCCTTTCGAGCGACCAACACCGGGGAGCTGTTTTTT
>TRBV7-9|NA|TRBJ2-3|many
CASSSAQTHTQYF
TGTGCCAGCAGCTCCGCCCAGACCCATACGCAGTATTTT
>TRBV7-2|TRBD1|TRBJ1-2|many
CASSLSTGANYGYTF
TGTGCCAGCAGCTTATCCACAGGGGCTAACTATGGCTACACCTTC
>TRBV7-9|NA|TRBJ2-2|NA
CASSLTAQGTGELFF
TGTGCCAGCAGCTTAACCGCACAGGGTACCGGGGAGCTGTTTTTT
>TRBV5-4|TRBD1|TRBJ1-1|NA
CASSGGQGPQAFF
TGTGCCAGCAGCGGGGGACAGGGACCTCAAGCTTTCTTT
>TRBV12-5|NA|TRBJ1-2|many
CASAGALTVAYGYTF
TGTGCTAGTGCTGGGGCTCTGACAGTAGCCTATGGCTACACCTTC
>TRBV4-3|TRBD1|TRBJ1-6|many
CASSQDRGQANSPLHF
TGCGCCAGCAGCCAAGATCGGGGACAGGCTAATTCACCCCTCCACTTT
>TRBV23-1|NA|TRBJ2-1|few
CASSQLLGDRLWEQFF
TGCGCCAGCAGTCAATTATTGGGGGATCGGCTTTGGGAGCAGTTCTTC
>TRBV30|TRBD1|TRBJ1-6|many
CALQGQGGSPLHF
TGTGCCTTACAGGGACAGGGAGGTTCACCCCTCCACTTT
>TRBV30|TRBD1|TRBJ2-1|NA
CAWSLEWGQGYEQFF
TGTGCCTGGAGTCTCGAATGGGGACAGGGTTATGAGCAGTTCTTC
>TRBV5-6|TRBD1|TRBJ2-7|many
CASSLGGTGFYEQYF
TGTGCCAGCAGCTTGGGAGGGACAGGGTTTTACGAGCAGTACTTC
>TRBV6-5|NA|TRBJ1-1|NA
CASSYYGGGGFTEAFF
TGTGCCAGCAGTTACTACGGCGGGGGGGGGTTCACTGAAGCTTTCTTT
>TRBV5-4|NA|TRBJ1-1|few
CASSWQLNTEAFF
TGTGCCAGCAGCTGGCAGTTGAACACTGAAGCTTTCTTT
>TRBV13|TRBD2|TRBJ2-5|NA
CASSPAGGTYQETQYF
TGTGCCAGCAGCCCAGCCGGGGGGACGTACCAAGAGACCCAGTACTTC